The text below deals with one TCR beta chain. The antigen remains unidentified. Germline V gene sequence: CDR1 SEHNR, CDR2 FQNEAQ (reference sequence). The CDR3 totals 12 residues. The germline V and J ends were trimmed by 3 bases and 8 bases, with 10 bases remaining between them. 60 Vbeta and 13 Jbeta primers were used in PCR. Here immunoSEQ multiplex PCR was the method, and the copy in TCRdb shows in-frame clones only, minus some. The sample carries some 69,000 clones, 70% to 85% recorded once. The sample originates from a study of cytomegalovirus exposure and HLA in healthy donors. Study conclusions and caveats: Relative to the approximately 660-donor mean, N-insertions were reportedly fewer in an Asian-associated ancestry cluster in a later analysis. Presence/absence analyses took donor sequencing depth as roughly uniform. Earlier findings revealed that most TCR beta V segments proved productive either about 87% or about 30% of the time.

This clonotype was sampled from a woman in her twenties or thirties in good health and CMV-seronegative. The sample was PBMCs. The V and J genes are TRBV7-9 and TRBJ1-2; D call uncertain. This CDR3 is CASSFFPPGYTF. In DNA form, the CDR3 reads TGTGCCAGCAGCTTCTTCCCTCCCGGCTACACCTTC.